This T cell receptor beta chain was retrieved from a study of blood T cells in healthy people across ages. The authors ran a second PCR of 7 to 11 cycles using a sample-barcoded 5' primer and a J-beta primer mix. MiXCR was run by TCRdb on the 5' RACE reads, yielding one entry per CDR3 protein. This table holds hundreds of thousands of distinct CDR3 sequences, 32% found once. V lost 5 bases and J lost 4, with 9 bases in between. Per the germline V gene, CDR1 is SGHVS and CDR2 is FNYEAQ. The CDR3 is 13 amino acids. The chain recombines TRBV7-6 with TRBJ1-5; no firm D call. The TCR comes from a woman aged 80 or older in good health. Sequenced sample: blood. In DNA, the CDR3 is TGTGCCAGCAGCGCGAGGAGAAATCAGCCCCAGCATTTT. Translated, it gives CASSARRNQPQHF.